Presented here are 8 T cell receptor beta chains from one specimen sequenced in a study of T cell responses to AZD1222 COVID-19 vaccine. The assay was immunoSEQ multiplex PCR, and TCRdb's table has in-frame clones only and misses some. The sample has over 120,000 clones, about 86% seen once. The sequences come from peripheral blood, collected 28 days after the second AZD1222 dose. The receptors stem from an adult who received the AZD1222 COVID-19 vaccine.

J is TRBJ2-1 and V is TRBV2, with D perhaps TRBD2 (5 bases). CDR3 length: 14 residues. Between the trimmed V and J ends, which lost 7 bases and 4 bases, there was a span of 14 bases. Germline lookup yields CDR1 SNHLY and CDR2 FYNNEI. CDR3 coding DNA: TGTGCCAGCAAGGTGGGCGGGCTATACAATGAGCAGTTCTTC. This translates into CASKVGGLYNEQFF.

V and J are TRBV11-2 and TRBJ2-3, with D possibly matching TRBD2 (6 bases). The germline CDR1 and CDR2 sequences are SGHAT and FQNNGV. CDR3 size: 17 residues. Between the trimmed V and J ends, which lost 5 bases and 2 bases, there was a span of 20 bases. The CDR3 nucleotides read TGTGCCAGCAGCCCATATGGTAACTGGGGGGACACAGATACGCAGTATTTT. Its protein product is CASSPYGNWGDTDTQYF.

J is TRBJ2-3 and V is TRBV4-2, with 12 bases matching TRBD2. This CDR3 region has 18 residues. V lost 5 bases and J lost 0; bases outside the gene matches: 9. Germline CDR1 LGHNA, CDR2 YNFKEQ. The CDR3 coding sequence is TGTGCCAGCAGCTCGCGATATGGACTAGCGGGGAGCACAGATACGCAGTATTTT. Protein product: CASSSRYGLAGSTDTQYF.

This chain joins TRBV5-1 and TRBJ2-5, with D possibly TRBD2 on 5 matching bases. Trimming stripped 0 bases from V and 7 bases from J, with 10 bases between. This CDR3 has 13 amino acids. Germline V lookup: CDR1 SGHRS, CDR2 YFSETQ. This CDR3 is CASSLAGVSTQYF. The CDR3 DNA is TGCGCCAGCAGCTTGGCCGGGGTTTCGACCCAGTACTTC.

This clone was counted once. The V call is TRBV18, the J call TRBJ2-7, with a weak D call TRBD2 (5 bases). Trimming pared 2 bases from V and 6 bases from J, leaving 23 bases between. Germline V gene lookup returns CDR1 KGHSH and CDR2 LQKENI. This CDR3 is built from 17 residues. The CDR3 loop reads CASSPSLDSGGRGEQYF. The CDR3 DNA is TGTGCCAGCTCACCAAGTTTGGACTCCGGAGGTAGAGGCGAGCAGTACTTC.

The V call is TRBV10-1, the J call TRBJ2-7; 11 bases align to TRBD1. V shed 8 bases, J shed 3 bases, and the junction held 9 bases outside the gene matches. The CDR3 sequence is 15 residues long. The germline V gene encodes CDR1 WNHNN and CDR2 SYGVQD (reference sequence). CDR3 DNA sequence: TGCGCCAGCTGTCCAACCGGGACAGGGGGCTACGAGCAGTACTTC. Translated, it gives CASCPTGTGGYEQYF.

This clone has only a few counts. The chain's CDR3 is CAWGGTMGHQPQHF. DNA for the CDR3: TGTGCCTGGGGGGGGACTATGGGGCATCAGCCCCAGCATTTT. The chain employs TRBV30 and TRBJ1-5; a possible D gene is TRBD1 (5 bases). CDR1 and CDR2 from the germline V gene are GTSNPN and SVGIG (reference sequence). The CDR3 consists of 14 residues. V was trimmed by 5 bases and J by 5 bases, leaving 16 bases between them.

V usage is TRBV6-1 and J usage is TRBJ1-4, with a weak D call TRBD1 (6 bases). Germline-derived CDR1 and CDR2 are MNHNS and SASEGT. V lost 0 bases and J 8 bases, leaving 13 bases between the germline ends. CDR3 length: 15 residues. Here the CDR3 DNA reads TGTGCCAGCAGTGAAGCGTTACAGGGAGCGGAAAAACTGTTTTTT. It codes for CASSEALQGAEKLFF.